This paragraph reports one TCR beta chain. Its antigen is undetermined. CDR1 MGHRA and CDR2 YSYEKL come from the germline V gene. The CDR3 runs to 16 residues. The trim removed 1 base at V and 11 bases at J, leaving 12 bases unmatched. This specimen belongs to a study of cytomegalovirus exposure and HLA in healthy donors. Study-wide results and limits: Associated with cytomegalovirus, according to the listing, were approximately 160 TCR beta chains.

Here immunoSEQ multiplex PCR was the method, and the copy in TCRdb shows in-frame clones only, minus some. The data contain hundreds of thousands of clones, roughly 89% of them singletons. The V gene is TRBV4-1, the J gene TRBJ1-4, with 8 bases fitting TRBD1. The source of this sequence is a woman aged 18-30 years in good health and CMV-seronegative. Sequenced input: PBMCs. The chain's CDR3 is CASSQGSGQGSEKLFF. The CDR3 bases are TGCGCCAGCAGCCAAGGTTCCGGACAGGGCAGCGAGAAACTGTTTTTT.